The T cell receptor beta chain under discussion was sequenced for a study of shared clonotypes between healthy human individuals. The table lists this clone with a count of one. Sequenced by immunoSEQ multiplex PCR; TCRdb stores in-frame clones only, minus some. The sample yields 800,000 to 1,200,000 clones, about 84% seen once. Sequencing was carried out using memory CD4+ T cells from PBMCs. Sample subset: CD45RA-negative fraction. This receptor was identified in a man aged 18-30 years in good health. Some clones in this sample may be carry-over from other donors' samples.

CDR3 sequence (DNA): TGTGCCAGCAGCCCCTACGGGGAGCAGTTCTTC. Translation gives CASSPYGEQFF. The chain combines TRBV2 with TRBJ2-1; D not certain. This CDR3 comprises 11 residues. The germline V and J ends were trimmed by 6 bases and 10 bases, with 10 bases remaining between them. Germline CDR1 reads SNHLY; CDR2 reads FYNNEI.